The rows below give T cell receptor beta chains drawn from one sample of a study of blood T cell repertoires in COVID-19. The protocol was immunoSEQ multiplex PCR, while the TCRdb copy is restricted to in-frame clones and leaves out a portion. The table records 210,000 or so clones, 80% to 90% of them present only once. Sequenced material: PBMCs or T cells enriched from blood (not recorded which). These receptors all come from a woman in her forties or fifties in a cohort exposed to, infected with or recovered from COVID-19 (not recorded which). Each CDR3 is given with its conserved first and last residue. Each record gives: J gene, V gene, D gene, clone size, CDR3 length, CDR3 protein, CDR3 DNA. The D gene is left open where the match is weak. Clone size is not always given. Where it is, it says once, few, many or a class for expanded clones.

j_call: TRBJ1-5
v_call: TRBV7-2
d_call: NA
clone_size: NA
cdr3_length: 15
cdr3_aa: CASSLVAGATQPQHF
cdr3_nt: TGTGCCAGCAGCTTAGTAGCGGGGGCAACTCAGCCCCAGCATTTT

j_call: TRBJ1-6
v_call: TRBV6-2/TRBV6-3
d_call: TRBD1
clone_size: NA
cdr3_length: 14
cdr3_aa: CASSNRGIASPLHF
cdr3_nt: TGTGCCAGCAGTAACAGGGGCATCGCTTCACCCCTCCACTTT

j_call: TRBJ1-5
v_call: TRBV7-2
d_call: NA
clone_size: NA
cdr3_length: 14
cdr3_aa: CASSPGVSNQPQHF
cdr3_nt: TGTGCCAGCAGCCCGGGAGTAAGCAATCAGCCCCAGCATTTT

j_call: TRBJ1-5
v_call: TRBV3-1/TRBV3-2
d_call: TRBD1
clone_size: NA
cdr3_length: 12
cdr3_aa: CASGQGSQPQHF
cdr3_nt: TGTGCCAGCGGACAGGGGAGTCAGCCCCAGCATTTT

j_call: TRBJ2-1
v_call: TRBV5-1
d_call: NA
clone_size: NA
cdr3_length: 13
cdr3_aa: CASSLSVFNEQFF
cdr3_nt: TGCGCCAGCAGCTTGTCGGTGTTCAATGAGCAGTTCTTC

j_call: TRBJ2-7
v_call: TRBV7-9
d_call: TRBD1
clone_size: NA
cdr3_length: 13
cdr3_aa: CATMTGADREQYF
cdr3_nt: TGTGCCACAATGACAGGGGCCGACAGGGAGCAGTACTTC

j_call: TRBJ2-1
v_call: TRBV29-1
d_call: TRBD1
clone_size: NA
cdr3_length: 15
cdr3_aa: CSVSQGAGSYNEQFF
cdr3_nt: TGCAGCGTCTCGCAGGGGGCAGGCTCCTACAATGAGCAGTTCTTC

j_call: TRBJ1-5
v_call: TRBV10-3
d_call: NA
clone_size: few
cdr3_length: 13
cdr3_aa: CAISENRDQPQHF
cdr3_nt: TGTGCCATCAGTGAAAACAGAGATCAGCCCCAGCATTTT

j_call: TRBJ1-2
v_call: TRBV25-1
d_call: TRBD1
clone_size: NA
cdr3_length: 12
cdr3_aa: CASAGGAYGYTF
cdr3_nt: TGTGCCAGCGCAGGGGGCGCCTATGGCTACACCTTC

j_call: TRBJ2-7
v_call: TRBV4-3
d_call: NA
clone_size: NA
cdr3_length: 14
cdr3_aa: CASSQTSLQGEQYF
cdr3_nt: TGCGCCAGCAGCCAGACTAGTCTCCAGGGCGAGCAGTACTTC

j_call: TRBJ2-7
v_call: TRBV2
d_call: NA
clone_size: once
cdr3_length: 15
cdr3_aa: CASSDPGRRGYEQYF
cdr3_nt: TGTGCCAGCAGTGATCCGGGCCGGAGGGGTTACGAGCAGTACTTC